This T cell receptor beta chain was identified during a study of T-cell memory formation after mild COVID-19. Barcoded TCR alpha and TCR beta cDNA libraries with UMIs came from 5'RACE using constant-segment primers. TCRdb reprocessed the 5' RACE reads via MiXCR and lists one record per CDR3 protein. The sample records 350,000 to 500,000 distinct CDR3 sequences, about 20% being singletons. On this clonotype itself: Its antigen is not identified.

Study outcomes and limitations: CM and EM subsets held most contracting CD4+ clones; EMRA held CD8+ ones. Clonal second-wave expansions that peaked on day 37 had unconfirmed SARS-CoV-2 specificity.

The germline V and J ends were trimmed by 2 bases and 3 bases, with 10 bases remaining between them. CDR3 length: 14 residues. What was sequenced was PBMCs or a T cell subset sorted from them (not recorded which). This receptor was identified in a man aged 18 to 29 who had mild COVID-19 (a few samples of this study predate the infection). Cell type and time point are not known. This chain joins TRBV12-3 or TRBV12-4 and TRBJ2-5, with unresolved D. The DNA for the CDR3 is TGTGCCAGCAGTTTAACGGAGATAAAAGAGACCCAGTACTTC. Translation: CASSLTEIKETQYF.